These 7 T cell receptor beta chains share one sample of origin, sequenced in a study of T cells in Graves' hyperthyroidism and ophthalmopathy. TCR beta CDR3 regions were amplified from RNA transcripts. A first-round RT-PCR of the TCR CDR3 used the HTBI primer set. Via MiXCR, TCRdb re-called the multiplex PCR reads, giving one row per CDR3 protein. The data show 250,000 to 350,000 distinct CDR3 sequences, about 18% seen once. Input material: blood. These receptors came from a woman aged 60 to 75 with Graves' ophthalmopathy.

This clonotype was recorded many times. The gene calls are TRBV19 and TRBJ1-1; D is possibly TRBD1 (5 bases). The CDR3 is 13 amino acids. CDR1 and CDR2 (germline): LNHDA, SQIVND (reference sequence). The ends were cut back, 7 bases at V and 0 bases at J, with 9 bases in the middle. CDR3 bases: TGTGCCAGTAAGGACATCATGAACACTGAAGCTTTCTTT. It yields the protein CASKDIMNTEAFF.

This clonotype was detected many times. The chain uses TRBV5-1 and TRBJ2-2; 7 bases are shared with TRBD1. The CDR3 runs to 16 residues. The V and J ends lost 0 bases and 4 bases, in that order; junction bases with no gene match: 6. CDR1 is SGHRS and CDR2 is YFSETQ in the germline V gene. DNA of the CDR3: TGCGCCAGCAGCTTGGTCCGAGGGGGCAGCACCGGGGAGCTGTTTTTT. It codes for CASSLVRGGSTGELFF.

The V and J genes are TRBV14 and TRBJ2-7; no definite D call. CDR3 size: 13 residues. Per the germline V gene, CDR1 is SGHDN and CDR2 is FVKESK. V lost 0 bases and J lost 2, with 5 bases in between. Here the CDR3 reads CASSQDNPYEQYF. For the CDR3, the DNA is TGTGCCAGCAGCCAAGATAACCCCTACGAGCAGTACTTC.

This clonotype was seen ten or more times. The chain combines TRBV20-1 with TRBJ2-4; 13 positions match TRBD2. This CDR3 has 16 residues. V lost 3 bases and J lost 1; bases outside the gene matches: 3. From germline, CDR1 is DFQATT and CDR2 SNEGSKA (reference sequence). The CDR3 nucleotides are TGCAGTGCTAGTACTAGCGGGAGGGCGGCCAAAAACATTCAGTACTTC. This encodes CSASTSGRAAKNIQYF.

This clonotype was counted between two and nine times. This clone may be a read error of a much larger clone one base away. CDR3 DNA: TGTGCCAGCAGCGCCGGGACAGGGAGTGAAAAACTGTTTTTT. Its translation: CASSAGTGSEKLFF. The chain employs TRBV7-2 and TRBJ1-4; TRBD1 matches 9 bases. This CDR3 spans 14 amino acids. V lost 5 bases, J lost 7 bases, and 5 bases stayed unmatched. Germline CDR1 reads SGHTA; CDR2 reads FQGNSA.

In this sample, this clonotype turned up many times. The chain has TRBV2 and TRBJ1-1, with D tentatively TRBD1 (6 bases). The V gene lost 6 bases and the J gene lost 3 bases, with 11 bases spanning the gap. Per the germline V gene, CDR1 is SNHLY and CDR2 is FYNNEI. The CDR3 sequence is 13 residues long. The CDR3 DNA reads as TGTGCCAGCAGGATTAACAGGGACACTGAAGCTTTCTTT. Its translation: CASRINRDTEAFF.

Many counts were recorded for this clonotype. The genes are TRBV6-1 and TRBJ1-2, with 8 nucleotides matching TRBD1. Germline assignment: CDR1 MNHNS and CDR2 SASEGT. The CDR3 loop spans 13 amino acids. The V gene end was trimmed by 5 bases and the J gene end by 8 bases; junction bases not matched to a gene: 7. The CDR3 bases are TGTGCCAGCAGTACCCAGGGGGCCTCGGGCTACACCTTC. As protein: CASSTQGASGYTF.